This entry is about one T cell receptor beta chain. This sample's TCRbeta library carried unique molecular identifier barcodes. TCRdb redid the calling of the PCR reads with MiXCR, one entry per CDR3 protein. The sample has more than 250,000 distinct CDR3 sequences, 9.9% seen once. The data were taken from a study of T-cell reconstitution after alpha-beta-depleted transplantation in children. In germline, CDR1 is KGHSH, CDR2 LQKENI. The CDR3 runs 13 residues. Trimming stripped 1 base from V and 5 bases from J, with 8 bases between. This receptor was obtained from a human donor who donated a stem cell graft to a child with SCID. The chain recombines TRBV18 with TRBJ2-5; D unclear. This material consisted of PBMCs from the stem cell graft donor, taken from the stem cell graft. CDR3 DNA sequence: TGTGCCAGCTCACCACTACAGTCCGAGACCCAGTACTTC. This translates into CASSPLQSETQYF. Full variable domain (remainder filled in from reference TRBV18 and TRBJ2-5): NAGVMQNPRHLVRRRGQEARLRCSPMKGHSHVYWYRQLPEEGLKFMVYLQKENIIDESGMPKERFSAEFPKEGPSILRIQQVVRGDSAAYFCASSPLQSETQYFGPGTRLLVL.